These 22 T cell receptor beta chains came from one sample sequenced in a study of T-cell reconstitution after alpha-beta-depleted transplantation in children. The authors prepared the TCRbeta library with unique molecular identifiers. Via MiXCR, TCRdb re-called the PCR reads, giving one row per CDR3 protein. Of hundreds of thousands of distinct CDR3 sequences in the sample, around 13% were seen once. The sequencing here drew on PBMCs, mostly from graft donor cells, taken 360 days after TCRalphabeta/CD19-depleted stem cell transplant. Receptors were obtained from a male patient between 5 and 17 years old who had a stem cell transplant for acute myeloid leukemia, so the T cells may come from the graft donor.

This clonotype was counted at least ten times. This chain uses TRBV24-1 with TRBJ2-4, with 7 nucleotides matching TRBD2. CDR1 is KGHDR and CDR2 is SFDVKD in the germline V gene. CDR3 length equals 15 residues. V lost 2 bases and J lost 6; bases outside the gene matches: 6. In DNA, the CDR3 is TGTGCCACCAGTGATTGGAGAGTAGCGGGAAACATTCAGTACTTC. Residues: CATSDWRVAGNIQYF.

This clonotype has only a few counts. V is TRBV20-1 and J is TRBJ2-7, with 11 bases identical to TRBD1. Per the germline V gene, CDR1 is DFQATT and CDR2 is SNEGSKA (reference sequence). CDR3 length: 13 amino acids. The V and J ends lost 3 bases and 5 bases, in that order; junction bases with no gene match: 3. The CDR3, as DNA: TGCAGTGCTAGGGGACAGGGGGTTAACGAGCAGTACTTC. Its translation: CSARGQGVNEQYF.

Note on this clonotype: The conserved closing phenylalanine or tryptophan is absent in this CDR3, likely reflecting a read error. The chain joins TRBV6-1 to TRBJ2-7; 11 bases agree with TRBD1. The CDR3 has 13 amino acids. Germline CDR1 reads MNHNS; CDR2 reads SASEGT. V was clipped by 5 bases and J by 6 bases; unmatched bases: 3. The CDR3 region has the DNA TGTGCCAGCAGTCAGGACAGGGGGCGCGAGCAGTACCTC. Its translation is CASSQDRGREQYL.

In its sample, this clonotype was seen a few times. The chain has TRBV5-4 and TRBJ2-3; perhaps D is TRBD1 or TRBD2 (5 bases each). The ends were cut back, 3 bases at V and 3 bases at J, with 14 bases in the middle. CDR1 SGHNT and CDR2 YYREEE come from the germline V gene (reference sequence). The CDR3 runs 15 residues. The CDR3 DNA sequence: TGTGCCAGCAGCTCGAGGGGAGATGGGACAGATACGCAGTATTTT. Translated, it gives CASSSRGDGTDTQYF.

Many counts were recorded for this clonotype. V is TRBV29-1 and J is TRBJ2-5; 8 bases are a match to TRBD1. V lost 5 bases to trimming and J lost 4 bases; unmatched junction nucleotides: 6. Germline CDR1 is SQVTM and CDR2 is ANQGSEA. The CDR3 has 13 residues. CDR3 sequence reads: CSVIRGLVETQYF. In nucleotides, the CDR3 is TGCAGCGTTATCAGGGGGCTGGTAGAGACCCAGTACTTC.

This clonotype was picked up a small number of times. This chain links TRBV7-9 with TRBJ2-4; the match to TRBD2 covers 7 bases. Germline-derived CDR1 and CDR2 are SEHNR and FQNEAQ (reference sequence). The trim removed 5 bases at V and 3 bases at J, leaving 7 bases unmatched. This CDR3 has 15 residues. The CDR3 coding sequence is TGTGCCAGCAGCCCCTGGGGGGAGGGCAAAAACATTCAGTACTTC. It codes for CASSPWGEGKNIQYF.

The chain recombines TRBV7-6 with TRBJ1-6, with 7 nucleotides matching TRBD1. The CDR3 loop spans 12 amino acids. The germline gives CDR1 SGHVS, CDR2 FNYEAQ. V dropped 5 bases and J dropped 14; count of bases not matched to a gene: 6. CDR3 residues: CASSTTGTALHF. In DNA, the CDR3 is TGTGCCAGCAGCACGACAGGGACGGCCCTCCACTTT.

The V and J genes are TRBV28 and TRBJ2-1; 11 nucleotides line up with TRBD2. The CDR3 has 15 amino acids. The V and J ends lost 5 bases and 9 bases, in that order; junction bases with no gene match: 9. The germline CDR1 and CDR2 sequences are MDHEN and SYDVKM. The CDR3 loop reads CASSGFTSGRFEQFF. CDR3 coding DNA: TGTGCCAGCAGTGGGTTCACTAGCGGGAGATTTGAGCAGTTCTTC.

V usage is TRBV4-3 and J usage is TRBJ2-2, with 13 bases aligning to TRBD2. The V and J ends lost 1 base and 4 bases, in that order; junction bases with no gene match: 9. Germline V gene lookup returns CDR1 LGHNA and CDR2 YSLEER. The CDR3 extends over 19 amino acids. The CDR3 region is CASSQAHPGLAGPTGELFF. The CDR3 region has the DNA TGCGCCAGCAGCCAAGCCCATCCGGGACTAGCGGGACCCACCGGGGAGCTGTTTTTT.

The chain is built from TRBV11-1 and TRBJ2-6; D is ambiguous. The CDR3 is made up of 21 amino acids. CDR1 and CDR2 from the germline V gene are SGHAT and FQDESV (reference sequence). Trimming shortened V by 5 bases and J by 0 bases, and 26 bases separated the two germline ends. The CDR3, as DNA: TGTGCCAGCAGCCCACCCCGGTTTGGTGCCCGGCCAAGCTCTGGGGCCAACGTCCTGACTTTC. This gives the protein CASSPPRFGARPSSGANVLTF. Supplemented by reference TRBV11-1 and TRBJ2-6, the full variable domain reads EAEVAQSPRYKITEKSQAVAFWCDPISGHATLYWYRQILGQGPELLVQFQDESVVDDSQLPKDRFSAERLKGVDSTLKIQPAELGDSAMYLCASSPPRFGARPSSGANVLTFGAGSRLTVL.

V is TRBV6-5 and J is TRBJ2-7, with D possibly called TRBD1 or TRBD2 (6 bases each). From germline, CDR1 is MNHEY and CDR2 SVGAGI. The CDR3 runs 17 residues. V was cut by 0 bases and J by 6 bases, with 21 bases left in between. The CDR3 DNA is TGTGCCAGCAGTTACTCGGGCGGAGGGGGACTCAAAGGCGAGCAGTACTTC. Amino acid sequence: CASSYSGGGGLKGEQYF.

In this sample, this clonotype turned up a few times. CDR3 residues: CAISEGRHSTGELFF. The CDR3 bases are TGTGCCATCAGTGAGGGTCGACACAGCACCGGGGAGCTGTTTTTT. The chain uses TRBV10-3 and TRBJ2-2; D not resolved. The ends were cut back, 2 bases at V and 4 bases at J, with 11 bases in the middle. From germline, CDR1 is ENHRY and CDR2 SYGVKD. The CDR3 is 15 residues long.

This clonotype was found many times. The rearrangement joins TRBV10-3 to TRBJ2-7; D possibly corresponds to TRBD1 (5 bases). CDR1 is ENHRY and CDR2 is SYGVKD in the germline V gene. V shed 7 bases and J shed 2 bases, with 15 bases lying between them. CDR3 length equals 14 residues. The CDR3 spells CAIKASRQTYEQYF. The CDR3 DNA reads as TGTGCCATCAAGGCATCGAGACAGACCTACGAGCAGTACTTC.

J is TRBJ1-3 and V is TRBV6-5; D is undetermined. The V end was cut by 0 bases, the J end by 2 bases, with 8 bases between. The CDR3 has 15 amino acids. Germline CDR1 and CDR2: MNHEY and SVGAGI. The CDR3: CASSYSSKAGNTIYF. The CDR3 region has the DNA TGTGCCAGCAGTTACTCGAGCAAGGCTGGAAACACCATATATTTT.

This clonotype came up a few times. The CDR3 is CSVGPRGGHLEMNTEAFF. CDR3 coding DNA: TGCAGCGTTGGGCCCCGGGGGGGCCACCTTGAAATGAACACTGAAGCTTTCTTT. V and J are TRBV29-1 and TRBJ1-1, with D perhaps TRBD1 (6 bases). This CDR3 is 18 amino acids long. V lost 4 bases to trimming and J lost 0 bases, with 24 bases between them. The germline CDR1 and CDR2 sequences are SQVTM and ANQGSEA.

The chain combines TRBV28 with TRBJ1-2, with TRBD1 as a possible D gene (6 bases). The germline V gene encodes CDR1 MDHEN and CDR2 SYDVKM. The CDR3 runs to 12 residues. The ends were cut back, 5 bases at V and 4 bases at J, with 8 bases in the middle. CDR3 protein: CASSQDSYGYTF. The CDR3 DNA reads TGTGCCAGCAGTCAGGACAGCTATGGCTACACCTTC.

The gene calls are TRBV7-8 and TRBJ1-2; D not resolved. The CDR3 covers 14 residues. Germline CDR1 is SGHVS and CDR2 is FQNEAQ. V was pared by 1 base and J by 8 bases, with 14 bases between. The CDR3 DNA is TGTGCCAGCAGCTTAGTACGGGGAAGTAGGGGCTACACCTTC. This translates into CASSLVRGSRGYTF.

The chain couples TRBV5-8 to TRBJ1-2; the match to TRBD1 covers 8 bases. The CDR3 is 15 residues long. The germline V gene encodes CDR1 SGHTS and CDR2 YDEGEE. V dropped 4 bases and J dropped 1; count of bases not matched to a gene: 6. CDR3 region: CASSRTGKNNYGYTF. The CDR3 DNA follows: TGTGCCAGCAGCCGGACAGGGAAAAATAACTATGGCTACACCTTC.

There are a few counts of this clonotype. This chain joins TRBV6-1 and TRBJ2-5; no clear D gene. This CDR3 contains 15 residues. CDR1 is MNHNS, CDR2 SASEGT, per germline. With 0 bases removed from V and 5 bases from J, the gap between germline ends came to 13 bases. The CDR3 here is CASSEASARRETQYF. The CDR3 nucleotides are TGTGCCAGCAGTGAAGCGTCGGCCCGCAGGGAGACCCAGTACTTC.

This clonotype appeared a few times. The rearrangement joins TRBV28 to TRBJ2-7; 9 bases are shared with TRBD1. This CDR3 has 14 amino acids. Losses at the gene ends were 5 bases for V and 5 bases for J; bases not matched to a gene: 7. Germline-derived CDR1 and CDR2 are MDHEN and SYDVKM. CDR3 sequence reads: CASSTGTGPHEQYF. The DNA of the CDR3 is TGTGCCAGCAGTACCGGGACAGGGCCCCACGAGCAGTACTTC.

The chain joins TRBV20-1 to TRBJ2-7, with 8 bases that match TRBD1. With 1 base clipped from V and 5 bases from J, the junction kept 4 bases outside the gene matches. The CDR3 runs 13 residues. CDR1 DFQATT and CDR2 SNEGSKA come from the germline V gene (reference sequence). The chain's CDR3 is CSARVAGGDEQYF. The CDR3 nucleotides are TGCAGTGCTAGAGTAGCAGGGGGCGACGAGCAGTACTTC.

V is TRBV19 and J is TRBJ2-1; 11 bases are a match to TRBD2. The CDR3 runs 21 residues. Unmatched junction bases numbered 19, after V lost 2 bases and J lost 4 bases. CDR1 and CDR2 from the germline V gene are LNHDA and SQIVND (reference sequence). The CDR3 region has the DNA TGTGCCAGTAGTATAAGTGGCTCAGGGTCAACTAGCGGGAGAAGGTACAATGAGCAGTTCTTC. This translates into CASSISGSGSTSGRRYNEQFF.